Listed below are T cell receptor beta chains from one sample, sequenced in a study of beta chain features in type 1 diabetes. Here immunoSEQ multiplex PCR was the method, and the copy in TCRdb shows in-frame clones only, minus some. The sample lists roughly 450,000 clones, roughly 10% seen once, with around 0.05% in the top ten. Sequencing used naive CD4+ T cells from blood. These receptor sequences come from a woman between 18 and 29 years old in good health. CDR3s include the opening cysteine and the closing phenylalanine or tryptophan. The D gene is left open where the match is weak. The size of a clone is reported for some rows only, either as once, few or many, or as a class for expanded clones.

cdr3_nt	cdr3_aa	v_call	clone_size	d_call	j_call
TGTGCCAGCAGCCCGACAGGGTCGAACACTGAAGCTTTCTTT	CASSPTGSNTEAFF	TRBV14	-	TRBD1	TRBJ1-1
TGTGCCAGCAGCTTCTCGACCTACCCCGGGGCTTTCTTT	CASSFSTYPGAFF	TRBV7-9	few	-	TRBJ1-1
TGTGCCAGCAGCTGGGGACTAGCGGGAAGCTACAATGAGCAGTTCTTC	CASSWGLAGSYNEQFF	TRBV7-8	few	TRBD2	TRBJ2-1
TGCGCCAGCAGCAGGGACAGAAGGTACAATGAGCAGTTCTTC	CASSRDRRYNEQFF	TRBV5-1	-	TRBD1	TRBJ2-1
TGTGCCAGCAGCACCGCCTGGACAGGACCCGAGCAGTACTTC	CASSTAWTGPEQYF	TRBV13	few	TRBD1	TRBJ2-7
TGTGCCAGCACCCCTCGTCAGGGGGGCAATCAGCCCCAGCATTTT	CASTPRQGGNQPQHF	TRBV6-6	-	TRBD1	TRBJ1-5
TGTGCCAGCAGCGGGGTAACCGGGGAGCTGTTTTTT	CASSGVTGELFF	TRBV9	-	-	TRBJ2-2
TGTGCCAGCAGTGTTACCAACTATGGCTACACCTTC	CASSVTNYGYTF	TRBV6-1	-	-	TRBJ1-2
TGTGCCAGCAGCTTAACCCCGGGACAGGGGAGTGAGCAGTTCTTC	CASSLTPGQGSEQFF	TRBV7-2	-	TRBD1	TRBJ2-1
TGTGCCAGCAGCTTAACAGACAATGAGCAGTTCTTC	CASSLTDNEQFF	TRBV7-9	few	-	TRBJ2-1
TGTGCCAGCAGCTTATCCGGGGGTCCAGATACGCAGTATTTT	CASSLSGGPDTQYF	TRBV7-9	few	-	TRBJ2-3
TGTGCCAGCAGCGGGGAGAGATTAGCGGGACTGTACAATGAGCAGTTCTTC	CASSGERLAGLYNEQFF	TRBV9	-	TRBD2	TRBJ2-1
TGCAGCGTTGGGAGCGGGATTTACGAGCAGTACTTC	CSVGSGIYEQYF	TRBV29-1	few	TRBD2	TRBJ2-7
TGTGCCAGCAGCTTTGAAAGACCCGGGGAGCTGTTTTTT	CASSFERPGELFF	TRBV13	-	-	TRBJ2-2
TGTGCCACCAGCAGAGATTTGAGCGGGATAGTAAATACGCAGTATTTT	CATSRDLSGIVNTQYF	TRBV15	few	TRBD2	TRBJ2-3
TGTGCCAGCAGCGTAGAGGGGAATTCACCCCTCCACTTT	CASSVEGNSPLHF	TRBV9	few	-	TRBJ1-6
TGCAGCGTGGGCGGGGGGTTAGCCAAAAACATTCAGTACTTC	CSVGGGLAKNIQYF	TRBV29-1	-	TRBD2	TRBJ2-4
TGTGCCAGCAGCTTAGAAAGCAGGGTAGCAAAGGAGACCCAGTACTTC	CASSLESRVAKETQYF	TRBV7-2	few	-	TRBJ2-5
TGCGCCAGCAGCTTTGGCCCAAGCGGTCGAGACACAGATACGCAGTATTTT	CASSFGPSGRDTDTQYF	TRBV5-1	few	-	TRBJ2-3
TGCGCCAGCAGCCAAGATCCGGCCCCAGGAGATACGCAGTATTTT	CASSQDPAPGDTQYF	TRBV4-1	few	-	TRBJ2-3
TGTGCCAGCTCGCCGACCTCGACAGGGGGAGAGACCCAGTACTTC	CASSPTSTGGETQYF	TRBV18	-	TRBD1	TRBJ2-5
TGTGCCATCAGGGGAGGCCCCATATACAATGAGCAGTTCTTC	CAIRGGPIYNEQFF	TRBV10-3	few	-	TRBJ2-1
TGTGCCAGCAGGCCCTCGGGTTTTGGAGCTTTCTTT	CASRPSGFGAFF	TRBV28	-	-	TRBJ1-1
TGTGCCAGCAGCCCCTGGGACAGTAATGAAAAACTGTTTTTT	CASSPWDSNEKLFF	TRBV5-6	-	TRBD1	TRBJ1-4
TGCAGCGTTGAAGTTACTTCTGGAAACACCATATATTTT	CSVEVTSGNTIYF	TRBV29-1	few	-	TRBJ1-3
TGTGCCATCAGCTCCGGGACACCCTACGAGCAGTACTTC	CAISSGTPYEQYF	TRBV10-3	-	-	TRBJ2-7
TGTGCCAGCAGCTTGTATGGCGGGGAGCTGTTTTTT	CASSLYGGELFF	TRBV7-2	few	-	TRBJ2-2